This TCR beta chain comes out of a study of cytomegalovirus exposure and HLA in healthy donors. Findings and caveats of the study: From TCR beta sequences, most subjects' HLA-A and HLA-B alleles were reportedly predicted accurately. A previous analysis found most TCR beta V segments productive roughly 87% or roughly 30% of the time.

The V gene end was trimmed by 4 bases and the J gene end by 1 base; junction bases not matched to a gene: 13. CDR3 length: 18 residues. The PCR made use of 60 Vbeta and 13 Jbeta primers. The data were produced by immunoSEQ multiplex PCR, yet TCRdb's version contains in-frame clones alone and is incomplete. The sample shows approximately 100,000 clones, 70% to 85% of them seen only once. This clone was counted only a few times. The target antigen is unknown. The sequence was obtained from a woman aged 40 to 55 in good health and CMV-seronegative. The rearrangement uses TRBV5-3 and TRBJ2-1; 8 positions agree with TRBD2. TRBV5-3 is an ORF; its function is uncertain. Sequencing was performed on PBMCs. The CDR3 nucleotides are TGTGCCAGAAGCCTACCGGGACCCCGGGAGGGATCCTACAATGAGCAGTTCTTC. Its protein is CARSLPGPREGSYNEQFF.